These 18 T cell receptor beta chains were sequenced from one sample in a study of blood T cells in healthy people across ages. A second about 6 to 12 cycle PCR used barcoded and J-beta primers. MiXCR was run by TCRdb on the 5' RACE reads, yielding one entry per CDR3 protein. This sample has 750,000 to 950,000 distinct CDR3 sequences, with 25% to 35% found just once. These sequences were also reported in another study, on T cells of mothers and their children.

Source material: blood. These receptors were obtained from a woman aged 40 to 49 in good health.

The rearrangement links TRBV5-1 to TRBJ2-5; D is perhaps TRBD1 or TRBD2 (5 bases each). The CDR3 extends over 14 amino acids. CDR1 is SGHRS and CDR2 is YFSETQ in the germline V gene. The V and J ends lost 2 bases and 4 bases respectively, with 12 bases between them. CDR3 residues: CASSLQTRGETQYF. DNA of the CDR3: TGCGCCAGCAGCTTACAGACGAGGGGAGAGACCCAGTACTTC.

The chain links TRBV6-5 to TRBJ1-1; D possibly corresponds to TRBD1 (5 bases). Trimming removed 1 base from V and 6 bases from J, with 12 bases in between. CDR3 length equals 14 residues. Germline V gene sequence: CDR1 MNHEY, CDR2 SVGAGI. CDR3 sequence (DNA): TGTGCCAGCAGTTACTGGCAGGGTCCGGCTGAAGCTTTCTTT. It translates to CASSYWQGPAEAFF.

V is TRBV27 and J is TRBJ2-1; D remains unclear. Germline V gene lookup returns CDR1 MNHEY and CDR2 SMNVEV (reference sequence). This CDR3 contains 14 residues. V gave up 7 bases and J gave up 4 bases, with 14 bases separating them. This CDR3 is CASTSSTGYNEQFF. Written as DNA, the CDR3 is TGTGCCAGCACCTCCTCTACCGGGTACAATGAGCAGTTCTTC.

This clonotype was recorded a few times. The chain is built from TRBV20-1 and TRBJ1-1; D possibly corresponds to TRBD1 (5 bases). Trimming cost V 1 base and J 0 bases, with 24 bases left between them. Germline V CDR1 and CDR2: DFQATT, SNEGSKA (reference sequence). There are 19 residues in the CDR3. This CDR3 reads CSARGYVTGGGKVNTEAFF. The CDR3 nucleotides are TGCAGTGCTAGAGGTTACGTTACGGGGGGAGGAAAAGTGAACACTGAAGCTTTCTTT.

V gene TRBV29-1 combines with J gene TRBJ2-7, with TRBD1 matching 8 bases. V was clipped by 8 bases and J by 9 bases; unmatched bases: 18. Germline V gene data show CDR1 as SQVTM and CDR2 as ANQGSEA. This CDR3 has 14 residues. The CDR3 sequence is CSLSHGTGKIGQYF. CDR3 in DNA: TGCAGCCTTTCTCACGGGACAGGAAAAATTGGGCAGTACTTC.

This clonotype has only one observation. The V call is TRBV14, the J call TRBJ2-3; 8 positions agree with TRBD2. In germline, CDR1 is SGHDN, CDR2 FVKESK. The CDR3 consists of 16 residues. J was trimmed by 0 bases and V by 3 bases; bases with no gene match: 5. The CDR3 DNA reads TGTGCCAGCAGCCATATCCAGCGGGGGAGCACAGATACGCAGTATTTT. It translates to CASSHIQRGSTDTQYF.

This clonotype has more than one count but fewer than ten. The V and J genes are TRBV11-2 and TRBJ1-2; no clear D gene. The length of the CDR3 is 15 residues. V was pared by 1 base and J by 8 bases, with 17 bases between. Germline V gene data show CDR1 as SGHAT and CDR2 as FQNNGV. CDR3 region: CASSLGTNLMGGYTF. Here the CDR3 DNA reads TGTGCCAGCAGCTTAGGGACCAATCTTATGGGAGGCTACACCTTC.

The chain carries TRBV7-3 and TRBJ1-2, with 7 bases matching TRBD1. The CDR3 consists of 15 residues. Germline CDR1 is SGHTA and CDR2 is FQGTGA. V shed 1 base, J shed 8 bases, and the junction held 10 bases outside the gene matches. The CDR3 is CASSLNPGPRGGYTF. CDR3 coding DNA: TGTGCCAGCAGCTTAAATCCAGGGCCCAGGGGGGGCTACACCTTC.

Concerning this clonotype itself: Mismatch with germline at one junction end may stem from a read error. This chain links TRBV12-3 or TRBV12-4 with TRBJ1-6; 7 positions agree with TRBD1. The CDR3 extends over 13 amino acids. As DNA, the CDR3 is TGTGCCAGCAATGTTGACAGGGTTTCACCCCTCTACTTT. This gives the protein CASNVDRVSPLYF.

Comments on this clonotype: Its ends do not fully match the called genes, so a read error is possible. The CDR3 reads CSAPARQLMNTESFF. The CDR3 coding sequence is TGCAGTGCTCCCGCAAGGCAGCTCATGAACACTGAATCTTTCTTT. The chain has TRBV20-1 and TRBJ1-1; D gene unclear. The CDR3 consists of 15 residues. The germline V gene encodes CDR1 DFQATT and CDR2 SNEGSKA (reference sequence).

This clonotype was detected many times. V is TRBV29-1 and J is TRBJ2-1; the D gene is possibly TRBD2 (7 bases). The germline gives CDR1 SQVTM, CDR2 ANQGSEA. V dropped 4 bases and J dropped 8 bases, with 12 bases sitting between them. The CDR3 covers 12 residues. CDR3 amino acids: CSVAGGPYEQFF. In nucleotides, the CDR3 is TGCAGCGTTGCCGGGGGGCCTTATGAGCAGTTCTTC.

Comments on this clonotype: A read error may be the cause here, since a much bigger clone is one base away. This chain links TRBV20-1 with TRBJ2-5; no reliable D call. The J call is in doubt because the DNA end fits TRBJ2-7 better. This CDR3 spans 12 amino acids. Germline CDR1 and CDR2: DFQATT and SNEGSKA (reference sequence). Here the CDR3 reads CSAPGGSHEQYF. The CDR3 coding sequence is TGCAGTGCCCCAGGTGGATCCCACGAGCAGTACTTC.

The V call is TRBV15, the J call TRBJ2-1; TRBD2 might be the D (6 bases). This CDR3 spans 15 amino acids. CDR1 LNHNV and CDR2 YYDKDF come from the germline V gene (reference sequence). Between the trimmed V and J ends, which lost 6 bases and 3 bases, there was a span of 15 bases. The CDR3 region is CATSFFAGLYNEQFF. DNA of the CDR3: TGTGCCACCAGTTTTTTTGCGGGGCTCTACAATGAGCAGTTCTTC.

This clonotype was recorded a few times. The V and J genes are TRBV3-1 and TRBJ2-1; a possible D gene is TRBD1 (5 bases). V was pared by 5 bases and J by 7 bases, with 12 bases between. Germline CDR1 LGHDT, CDR2 YNNKEL (reference sequence). CDR3 length: 13 residues. The CDR3 loop reads CASSRGIMNEQFF. Written as DNA, the CDR3 is TGTGCCAGCAGCAGGGGAATTATGAATGAGCAGTTCTTC.

Turning to this clonotype: Given a much more abundant clone one base away, this may be a read error. The V gene is TRBV11-1, the J gene TRBJ2-7; maybe TRBD2 (6 bases). Deletions cut 3 bases from V and 7 bases from J, with 16 bases between. In germline, CDR1 is SGHAT, CDR2 FQDESV (reference sequence). The CDR3 consists of 14 residues. In nucleotides, the CDR3 is TGTGCCAGCAGCTTGCAGGGACTTTTTTCTGAGCAGTACTTC. This codes for CASSLQGLFSEQYF.

Notes on this clonotype: This may stem from a read error, because a much larger clone lies one nucleotide away. The CDR3 here is CANSLSGTGKGEQFF. The CDR3 DNA reads TGTGCCAACAGCTTAAGTGGGACAGGGAAAGGTGAGCAGTTCTTC. The chain uses TRBV7-3 and TRBJ2-1; 9 bases are a match to TRBD1. The CDR3 consists of 15 residues. The V gene's germline CDR1 is SGHTA and CDR2 FQGTGA.

V and J are TRBV19 and TRBJ1-1, with D tentatively TRBD1 (6 bases). Germline CDR1 LNHDA, CDR2 SQIVND (reference sequence). CDR3 length: 13 amino acids. V was trimmed by 5 bases and J by 4 bases, leaving 11 bases between them. The CDR3 coding sequence is TGTGCCAGTAGTTTCGGGGGCTGCACTGAAGCTTTCTTT. It translates to CASSFGGCTEAFF.

V usage is TRBV6-6 and J usage is TRBJ2-2, with D unclear. V lost 2 bases and J lost 4, with 8 bases in between. The CDR3 has 14 residues. Germline CDR1 and CDR2: MNHNY and SVGAGI (reference sequence). The chain's CDR3 is CASSYTTPTGELFF. DNA of the CDR3: TGTGCCAGCAGTTACACGACACCCACCGGGGAGCTGTTTTTT.